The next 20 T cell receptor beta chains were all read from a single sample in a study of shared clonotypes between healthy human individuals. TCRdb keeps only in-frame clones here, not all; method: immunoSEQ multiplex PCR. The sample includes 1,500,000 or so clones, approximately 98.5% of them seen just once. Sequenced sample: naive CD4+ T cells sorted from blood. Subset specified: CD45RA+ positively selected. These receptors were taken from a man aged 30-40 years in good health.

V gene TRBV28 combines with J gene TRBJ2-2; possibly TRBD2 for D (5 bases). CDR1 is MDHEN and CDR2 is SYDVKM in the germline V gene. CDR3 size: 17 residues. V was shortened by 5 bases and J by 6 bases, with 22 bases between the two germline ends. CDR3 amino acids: CASSPLPRTENPGELFF. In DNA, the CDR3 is TGTGCCAGCAGTCCCTTGCCCCGGACTGAGAATCCCGGGGAGCTGTTTTTT.

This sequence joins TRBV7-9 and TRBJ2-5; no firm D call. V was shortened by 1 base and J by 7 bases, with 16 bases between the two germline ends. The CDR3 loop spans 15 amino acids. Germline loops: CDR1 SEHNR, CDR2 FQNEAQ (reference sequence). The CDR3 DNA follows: TGTGCCAGCAGCTTAGACCCGACACCCTGGGTGACCCAGTACTTC. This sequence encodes CASSLDPTPWVTQYF.

The CDR3 is CASSVLTGPGNEQFF. Written as DNA, the CDR3 is TGTGCCAGCTCAGTCCTCACGGGGCCCGGGAATGAGCAGTTCTTC. This chain joins TRBV18 and TRBJ2-1; TRBD1 or TRBD2 may be the D gene (5 bases each). V lost 5 bases and J 7 bases, leaving 18 bases between the germline ends. CDR1 KGHSH and CDR2 LQKENI come from the germline V gene. CDR3 size: 15 residues.

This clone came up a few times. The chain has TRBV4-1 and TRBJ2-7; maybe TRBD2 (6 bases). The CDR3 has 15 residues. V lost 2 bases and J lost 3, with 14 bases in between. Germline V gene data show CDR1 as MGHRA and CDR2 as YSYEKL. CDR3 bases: TGCGCCAGCAGCCAACTTCAGTGGGGGGACTACGAGCAGTACTTC. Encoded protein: CASSQLQWGDYEQYF.

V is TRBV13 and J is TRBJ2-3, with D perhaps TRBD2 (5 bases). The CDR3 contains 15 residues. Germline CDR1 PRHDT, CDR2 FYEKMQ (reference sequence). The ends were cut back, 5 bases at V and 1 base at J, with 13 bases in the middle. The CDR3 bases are TGTGCCAGCAGCGAAAGCGGAAGAGGCACAGATACGCAGTATTTT. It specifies CASSESGRGTDTQYF.

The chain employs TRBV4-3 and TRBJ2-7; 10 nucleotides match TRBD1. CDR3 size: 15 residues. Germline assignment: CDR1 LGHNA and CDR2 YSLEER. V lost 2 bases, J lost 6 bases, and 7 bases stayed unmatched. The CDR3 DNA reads TGCGCCAGCAGCCAATTCCAGGGACAGGGGTTCGAGCAGTACTTC. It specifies CASSQFQGQGFEQYF.

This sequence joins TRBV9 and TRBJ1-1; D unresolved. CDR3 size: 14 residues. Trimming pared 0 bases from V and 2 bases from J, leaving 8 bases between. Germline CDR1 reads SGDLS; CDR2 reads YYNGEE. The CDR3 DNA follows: TGTGCCAGCAGCGTAGCCCACGGTAACACTGAAGCTTTCTTT. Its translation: CASSVAHGNTEAFF.

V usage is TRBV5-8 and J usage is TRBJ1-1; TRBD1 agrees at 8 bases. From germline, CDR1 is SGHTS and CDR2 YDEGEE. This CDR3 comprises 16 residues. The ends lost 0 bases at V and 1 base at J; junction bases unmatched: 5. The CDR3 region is CASSLELQGGNTEAFF. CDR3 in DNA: TGTGCCAGCAGCTTGGAGTTACAGGGGGGGAACACTGAAGCTTTCTTT.

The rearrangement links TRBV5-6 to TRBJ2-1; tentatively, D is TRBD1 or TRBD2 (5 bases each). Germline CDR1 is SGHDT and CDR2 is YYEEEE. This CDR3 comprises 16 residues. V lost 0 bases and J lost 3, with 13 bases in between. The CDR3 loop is CASSLERGAIYNEQFF. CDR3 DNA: TGTGCCAGCAGCTTGGAGAGAGGGGCGATCTACAATGAGCAGTTCTTC.

The CDR3 spells CASSSITPRDITTYEQYF. CDR3 DNA: TGTGCCAGCAGCTCGATAACCCCGAGGGACATCACTACCTACGAGCAGTACTTC. This rearrangement joins TRBV7-9 to TRBJ2-7, with a weak D call TRBD1 (6 bases). Germline CDR1 and CDR2: SEHNR and FQNEAQ (reference sequence). There are 18 residues in the CDR3. Trimming cost V 4 bases and J 2 bases, with 24 bases left between them. The variable domain in full, completed from reference TRBV7-9 and TRBJ2-7, reads DTGVSQNPRHKITKRGQNVTFRCDPISEHNRLYWYRQTLGQGPEFLTYFQNEAQLEKSRLLSDRFSAERPKGSFSTLEIQRTEQGDSAMYLCASSSITPRDITTYEQYFGPGTRLTVT.

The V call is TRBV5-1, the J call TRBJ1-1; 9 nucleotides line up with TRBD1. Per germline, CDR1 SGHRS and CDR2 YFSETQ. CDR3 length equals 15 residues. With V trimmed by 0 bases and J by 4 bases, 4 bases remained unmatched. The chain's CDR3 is CASSLALDRGTEAFF. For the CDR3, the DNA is TGCGCCAGCAGCTTGGCCCTGGACAGGGGCACTGAAGCTTTCTTT.

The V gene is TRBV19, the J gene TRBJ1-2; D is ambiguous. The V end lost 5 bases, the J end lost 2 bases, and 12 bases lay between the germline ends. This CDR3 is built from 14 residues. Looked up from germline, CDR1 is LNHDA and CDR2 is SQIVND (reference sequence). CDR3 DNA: TGTGCCAGTAGTCTCTGGCCAGTCAACTATGGCTACACCTTC. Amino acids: CASSLWPVNYGYTF.

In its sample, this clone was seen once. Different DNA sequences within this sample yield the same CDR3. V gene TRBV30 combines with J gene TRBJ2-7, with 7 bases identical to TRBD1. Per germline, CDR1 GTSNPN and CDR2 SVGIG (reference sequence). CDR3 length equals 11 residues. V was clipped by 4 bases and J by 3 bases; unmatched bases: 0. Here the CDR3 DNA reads TGTGCCTGGACAGGGGGCTACGAGCAGTACTTC. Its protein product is CAWTGGYEQYF.

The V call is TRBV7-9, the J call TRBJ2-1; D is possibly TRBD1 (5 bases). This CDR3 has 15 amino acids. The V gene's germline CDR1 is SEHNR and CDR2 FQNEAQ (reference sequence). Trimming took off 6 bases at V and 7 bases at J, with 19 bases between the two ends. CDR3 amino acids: CASRIKGALQNEQFF. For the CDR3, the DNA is TGTGCCAGCAGAATTAAAGGGGCCTTGCAGAATGAGCAGTTCTTC.

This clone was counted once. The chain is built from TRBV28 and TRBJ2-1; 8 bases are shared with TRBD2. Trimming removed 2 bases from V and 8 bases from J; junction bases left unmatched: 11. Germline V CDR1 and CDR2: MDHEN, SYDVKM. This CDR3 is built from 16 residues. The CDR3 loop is CASSLGGTRVVYEQFF. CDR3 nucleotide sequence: TGTGCCAGCAGTTTAGGCGGGACTAGGGTTGTATATGAGCAGTTCTTC.

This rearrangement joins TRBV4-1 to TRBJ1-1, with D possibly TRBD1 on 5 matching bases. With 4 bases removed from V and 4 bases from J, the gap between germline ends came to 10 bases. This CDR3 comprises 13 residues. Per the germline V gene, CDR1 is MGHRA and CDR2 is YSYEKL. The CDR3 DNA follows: TGCGCCAGCAGCCTTGCAGGGATCACTGAAGCTTTCTTT. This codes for CASSLAGITEAFF.

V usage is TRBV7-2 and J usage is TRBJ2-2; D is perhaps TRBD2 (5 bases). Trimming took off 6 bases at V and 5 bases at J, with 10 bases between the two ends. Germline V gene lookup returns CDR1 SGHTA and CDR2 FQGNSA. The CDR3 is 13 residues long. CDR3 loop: CASSSRGTGELFF. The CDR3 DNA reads TGTGCCAGCAGTTCACGAGGGACCGGGGAGCTGTTTTTT.

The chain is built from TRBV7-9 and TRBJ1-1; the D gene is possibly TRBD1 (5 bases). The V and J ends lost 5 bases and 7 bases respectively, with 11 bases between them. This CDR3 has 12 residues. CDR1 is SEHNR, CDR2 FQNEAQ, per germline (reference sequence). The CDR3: CASSVRTSEAFF. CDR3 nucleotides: TGTGCCAGCAGCGTAAGGACAAGTGAAGCTTTCTTT.

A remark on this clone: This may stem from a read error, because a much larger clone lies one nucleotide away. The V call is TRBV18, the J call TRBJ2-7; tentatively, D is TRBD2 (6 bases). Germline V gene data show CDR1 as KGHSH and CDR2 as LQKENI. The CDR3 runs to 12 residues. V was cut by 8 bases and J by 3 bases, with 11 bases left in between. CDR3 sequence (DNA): TGTGCCAGCACCCTCGGGGGCTACGAGCAGTACTTC. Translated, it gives CASTLGGYEQYF.

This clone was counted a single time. The CDR3 region has the DNA TGTGCCAGCAGCTCCCGAGGAGGGGAGAACTATGGCTACACCTTC. It yields the protein CASSSRGGENYGYTF. The chain uses TRBV9 and TRBJ1-2, with a tentative D call TRBD1 (5 bases). This CDR3 has 15 residues. Germline V gene data show CDR1 as SGDLS and CDR2 as YYNGEE. V shed 4 bases and J shed 2 bases, with 15 bases lying between them.